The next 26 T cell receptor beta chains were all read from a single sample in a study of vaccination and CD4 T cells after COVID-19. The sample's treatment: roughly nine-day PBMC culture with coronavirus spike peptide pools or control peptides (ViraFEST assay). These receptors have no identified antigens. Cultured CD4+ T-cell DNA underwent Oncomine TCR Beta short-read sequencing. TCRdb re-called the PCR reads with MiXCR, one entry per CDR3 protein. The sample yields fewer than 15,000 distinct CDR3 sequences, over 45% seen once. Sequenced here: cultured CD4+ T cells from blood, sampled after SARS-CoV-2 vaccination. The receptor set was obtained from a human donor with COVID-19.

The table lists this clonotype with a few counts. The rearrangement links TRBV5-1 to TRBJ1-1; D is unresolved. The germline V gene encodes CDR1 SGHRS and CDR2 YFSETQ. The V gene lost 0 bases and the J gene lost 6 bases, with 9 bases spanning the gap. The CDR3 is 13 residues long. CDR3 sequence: CASSLDGSPEAFF. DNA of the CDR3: TGCGCCAGCAGCTTGGACGGCTCACCTGAAGCTTTCTTT.

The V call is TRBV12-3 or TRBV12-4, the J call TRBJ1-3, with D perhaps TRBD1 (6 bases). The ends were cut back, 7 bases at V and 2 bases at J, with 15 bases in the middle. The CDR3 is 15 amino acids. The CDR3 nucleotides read TGTGCCAGCACCCTACGGACAGTTACTGGAAACACCATATATTTT. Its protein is CASTLRTVTGNTIYF.

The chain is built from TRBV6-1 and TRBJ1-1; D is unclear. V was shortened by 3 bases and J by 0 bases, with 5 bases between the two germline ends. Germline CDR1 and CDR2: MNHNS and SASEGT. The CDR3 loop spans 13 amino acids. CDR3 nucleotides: TGTGCCAGCAGTGACAGGATGAACACTGAAGCTTTCTTT. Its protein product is CASSDRMNTEAFF.

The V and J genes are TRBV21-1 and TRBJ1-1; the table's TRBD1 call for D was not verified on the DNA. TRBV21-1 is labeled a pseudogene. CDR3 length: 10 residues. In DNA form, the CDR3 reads TGTGCCAGGAAGGACAGGGGTCCTTTCTTT. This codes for CARKDRGPFF.

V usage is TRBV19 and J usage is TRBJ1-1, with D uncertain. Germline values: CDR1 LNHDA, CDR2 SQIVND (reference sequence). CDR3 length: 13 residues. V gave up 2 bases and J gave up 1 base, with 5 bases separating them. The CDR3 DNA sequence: TGTGCCAGTAGTATATGGCGGAACACTGAAGCTTTCTTT. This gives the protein CASSIWRNTEAFF.

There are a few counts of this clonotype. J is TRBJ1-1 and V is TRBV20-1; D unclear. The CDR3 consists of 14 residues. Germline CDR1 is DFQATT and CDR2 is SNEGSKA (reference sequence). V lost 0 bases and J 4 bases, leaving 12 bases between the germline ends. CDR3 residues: CSARDPPGSTEAFF. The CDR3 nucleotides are TGCAGTGCTAGAGATCCCCCGGGGAGCACTGAAGCTTTCTTT.

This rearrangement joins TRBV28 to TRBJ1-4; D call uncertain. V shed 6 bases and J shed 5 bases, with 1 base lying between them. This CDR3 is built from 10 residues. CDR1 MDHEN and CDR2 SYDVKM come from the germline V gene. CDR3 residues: CASRNEKLFF. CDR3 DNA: TGTGCCAGCAGGAATGAAAAACTGTTTTTT.

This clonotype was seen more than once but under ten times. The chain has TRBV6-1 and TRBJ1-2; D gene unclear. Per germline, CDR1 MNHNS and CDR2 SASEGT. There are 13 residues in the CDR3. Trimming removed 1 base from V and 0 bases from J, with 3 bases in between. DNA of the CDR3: TGTGCCAGCAGTGAAGAAGCTAACTATGGCTACACCTTC. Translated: CASSEEANYGYTF.

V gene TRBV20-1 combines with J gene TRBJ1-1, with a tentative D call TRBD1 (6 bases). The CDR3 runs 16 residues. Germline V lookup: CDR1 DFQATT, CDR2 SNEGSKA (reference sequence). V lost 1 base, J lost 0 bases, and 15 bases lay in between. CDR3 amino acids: CSARVPDRPMNTEAFF. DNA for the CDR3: TGCAGTGCTAGAGTCCCCGACAGGCCGATGAACACTGAAGCTTTCTTT.

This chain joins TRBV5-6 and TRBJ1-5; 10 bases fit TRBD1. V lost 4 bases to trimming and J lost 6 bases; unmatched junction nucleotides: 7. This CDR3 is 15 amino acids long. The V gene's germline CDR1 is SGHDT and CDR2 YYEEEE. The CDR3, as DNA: TGTGCCAGCAGCGCTGACAGGGGGCTTGGTCAGCCCCAGCATTTT. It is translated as CASSADRGLGQPQHF.

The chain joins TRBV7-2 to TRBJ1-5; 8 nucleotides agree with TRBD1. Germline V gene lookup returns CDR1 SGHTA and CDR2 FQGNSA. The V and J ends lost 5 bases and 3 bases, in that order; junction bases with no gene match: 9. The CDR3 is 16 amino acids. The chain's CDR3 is CASSPGQGLNNQPQHF. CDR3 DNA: TGTGCCAGCAGCCCCGGACAGGGATTAAACAATCAGCCCCAGCATTTT. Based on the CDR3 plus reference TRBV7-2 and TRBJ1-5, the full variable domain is GAGVSQSPSNKVTEKGKDVELRCDPISGHTALYWYRQSLGQGLEFLIYFQGNSAPDKSGLPSDRFSAERTGGSVSTLTIQRTQQEDSAVYLCASSPGQGLNNQPQHFGDGTRLSIL.

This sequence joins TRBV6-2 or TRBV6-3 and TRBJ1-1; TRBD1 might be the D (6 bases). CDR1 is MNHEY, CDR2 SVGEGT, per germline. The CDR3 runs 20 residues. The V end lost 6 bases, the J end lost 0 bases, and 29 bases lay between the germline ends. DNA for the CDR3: TGTGCCAGCAGGCCGGACAGCGGGGGACGTGGGGTTTTAATGAACACTGAAGCTTTCTTT. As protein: CASRPDSGGRGVLMNTEAFF.

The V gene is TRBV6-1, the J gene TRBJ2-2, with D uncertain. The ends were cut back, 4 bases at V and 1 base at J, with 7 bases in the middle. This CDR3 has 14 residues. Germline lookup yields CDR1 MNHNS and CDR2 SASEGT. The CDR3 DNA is TGTGCCAGCAGTGGGAGAGGGAACACCGGGGAGCTGTTTTTT. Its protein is CASSGRGNTGELFF.

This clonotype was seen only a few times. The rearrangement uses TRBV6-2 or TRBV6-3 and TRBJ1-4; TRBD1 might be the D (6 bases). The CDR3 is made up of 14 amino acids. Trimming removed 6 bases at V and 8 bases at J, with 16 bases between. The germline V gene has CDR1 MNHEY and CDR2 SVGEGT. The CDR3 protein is CASRRWDIREKLFF. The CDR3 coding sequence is TGTGCCAGCAGGAGATGGGACATTAGGGAAAAACTGTTTTTT.

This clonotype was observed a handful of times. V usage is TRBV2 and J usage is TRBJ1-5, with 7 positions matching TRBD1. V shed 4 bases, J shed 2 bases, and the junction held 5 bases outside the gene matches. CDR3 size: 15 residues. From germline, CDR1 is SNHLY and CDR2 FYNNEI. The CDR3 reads CASSGQGRGNQPQHF. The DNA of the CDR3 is TGTGCCAGCAGTGGACAGGGAAGGGGCAATCAGCCCCAGCATTTT.

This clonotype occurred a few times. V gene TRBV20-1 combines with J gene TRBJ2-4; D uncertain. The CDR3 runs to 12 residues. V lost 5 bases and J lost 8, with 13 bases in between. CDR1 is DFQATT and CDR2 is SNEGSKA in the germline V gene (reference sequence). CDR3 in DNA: TGCAGTGCTGCGCCCCAGGTAGACATTCAGTACTTC. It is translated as CSAAPQVDIQYF.

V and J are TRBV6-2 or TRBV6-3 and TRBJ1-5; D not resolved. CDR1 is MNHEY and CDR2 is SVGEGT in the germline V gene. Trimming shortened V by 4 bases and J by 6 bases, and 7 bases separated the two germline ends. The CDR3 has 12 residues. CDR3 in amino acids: CASSFGLQPQHF. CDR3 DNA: TGTGCCAGCAGTTTCGGGCTTCAGCCCCAGCATTTT.

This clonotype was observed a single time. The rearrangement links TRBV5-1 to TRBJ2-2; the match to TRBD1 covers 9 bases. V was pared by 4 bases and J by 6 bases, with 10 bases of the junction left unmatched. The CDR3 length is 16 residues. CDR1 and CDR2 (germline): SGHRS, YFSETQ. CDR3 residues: CASSAPGQGGSGELFF. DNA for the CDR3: TGCGCCAGCAGCGCACCGGGACAGGGTGGATCCGGGGAGCTGTTTTTT. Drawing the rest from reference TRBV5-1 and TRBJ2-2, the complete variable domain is KAGVTQTPRYLIKTRGQQVTLSCSPISGHRSVSWYQQTPGQGLQFLFEYFSETQRNKGNFPGRFSGRQFSNSRSEMNVSTLELGDSALYLCASSAPGQGGSGELFFGEGSRLTVL.

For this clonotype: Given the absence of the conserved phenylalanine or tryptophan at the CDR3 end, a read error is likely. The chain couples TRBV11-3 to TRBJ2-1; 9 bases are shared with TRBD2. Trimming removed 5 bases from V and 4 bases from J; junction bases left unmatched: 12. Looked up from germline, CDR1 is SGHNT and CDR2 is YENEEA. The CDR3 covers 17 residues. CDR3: CASSRTQGSGGYNEQFI. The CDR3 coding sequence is TGTGCCAGCAGCCGCACGCAGGGGAGCGGGGGGTACAATGAGCAGTTCATC.

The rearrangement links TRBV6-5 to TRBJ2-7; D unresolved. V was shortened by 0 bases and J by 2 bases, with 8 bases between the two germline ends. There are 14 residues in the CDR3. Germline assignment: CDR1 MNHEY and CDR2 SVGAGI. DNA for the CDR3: TGTGCCAGCAGTTACTCCGGGCGAACCTACGAGCAGTACTTC. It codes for CASSYSGRTYEQYF.

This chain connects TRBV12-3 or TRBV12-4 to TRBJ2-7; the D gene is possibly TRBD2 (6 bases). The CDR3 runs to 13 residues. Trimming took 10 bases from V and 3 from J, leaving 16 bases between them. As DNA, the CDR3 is TGTGCCACCCAGGCATCGGGGGTCTACGAGCAGTACTTC. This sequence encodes CATQASGVYEQYF.

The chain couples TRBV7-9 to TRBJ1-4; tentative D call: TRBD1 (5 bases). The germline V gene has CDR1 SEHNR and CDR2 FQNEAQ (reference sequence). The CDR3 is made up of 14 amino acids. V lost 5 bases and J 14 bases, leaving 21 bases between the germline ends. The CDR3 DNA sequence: TGTGCCAGCAGCCCTTTGTCCGGCCCTGAGGGGCTGTTTTTT. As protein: CASSPLSGPEGLFF.

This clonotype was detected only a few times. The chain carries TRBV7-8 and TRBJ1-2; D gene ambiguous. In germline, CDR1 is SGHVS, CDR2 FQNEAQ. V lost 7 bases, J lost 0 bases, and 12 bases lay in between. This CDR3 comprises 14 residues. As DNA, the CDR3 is TGTGCCAGCACCCATGAGGTGGCTAACTATGGCTACACCTTC. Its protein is CASTHEVANYGYTF.

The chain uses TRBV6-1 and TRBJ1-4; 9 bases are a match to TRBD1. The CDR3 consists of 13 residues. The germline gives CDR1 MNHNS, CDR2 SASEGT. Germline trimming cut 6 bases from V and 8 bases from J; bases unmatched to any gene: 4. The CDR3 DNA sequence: TGTGCCAGCAGGGGGACAGGGCGCGAAAAACTGTTTTTT. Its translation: CASRGTGREKLFF.

This CDR3 reads CASSYSKGRLAGRETQYF. CDR3 DNA sequence: TGTGCCAGCAGTTACTCGAAGGGGCGTCTAGCGGGGCGAGAGACCCAGTACTTC. The chain carries TRBV6-2 or TRBV6-3 and TRBJ2-5; 9 bases align to TRBD2. CDR1 is MNHEY and CDR2 is SVGEGT in the germline V gene. With 0 bases clipped from V and 4 bases from J, the junction kept 12 bases outside the gene matches. This CDR3 has 18 residues.

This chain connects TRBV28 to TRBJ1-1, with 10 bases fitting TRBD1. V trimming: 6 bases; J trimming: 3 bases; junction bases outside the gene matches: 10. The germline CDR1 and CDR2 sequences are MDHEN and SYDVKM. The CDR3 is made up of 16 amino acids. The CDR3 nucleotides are TGTGCCAGCAGGGCAACTGACAGGGGGCGTGACACTGAAGCTTTCTTT. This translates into CASRATDRGRDTEAFF.